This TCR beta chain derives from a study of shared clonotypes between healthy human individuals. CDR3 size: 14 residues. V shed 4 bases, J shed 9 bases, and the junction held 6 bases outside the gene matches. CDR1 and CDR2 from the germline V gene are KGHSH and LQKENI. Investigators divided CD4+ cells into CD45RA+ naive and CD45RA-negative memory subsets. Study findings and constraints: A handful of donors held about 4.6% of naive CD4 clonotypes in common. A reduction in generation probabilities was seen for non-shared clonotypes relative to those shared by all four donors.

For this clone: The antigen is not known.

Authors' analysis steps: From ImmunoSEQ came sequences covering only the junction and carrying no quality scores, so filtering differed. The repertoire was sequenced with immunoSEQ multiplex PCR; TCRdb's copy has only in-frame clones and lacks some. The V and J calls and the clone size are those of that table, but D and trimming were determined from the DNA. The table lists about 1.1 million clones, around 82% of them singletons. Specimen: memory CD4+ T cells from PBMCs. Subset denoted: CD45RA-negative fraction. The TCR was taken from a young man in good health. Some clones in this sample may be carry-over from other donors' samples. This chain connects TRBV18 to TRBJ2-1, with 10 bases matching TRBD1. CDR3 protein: CASSQDRGYSEQFF. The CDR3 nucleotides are TGTGCCAGCTCACAGGACAGGGGGTATAGTGAGCAGTTCTTC.